This T cell receptor (beta chain) was found in a study of long-term antiretroviral therapy in people with HIV. Findings and caveats of the study: When set beside controls, HIV repertoires had CDR3 length ranges that were narrower. Whichever time point was examined, clones expanded before ART dominated the repertoire.

The immunoSEQ assay was v3.0, run at survey level. For each individual sample, sequencing targeted 40,000-50,000 T-cell genomes. Assay used: immunoSEQ multiplex PCR; TCRdb lists only in-frame clones, some missing. The sample contains tens of thousands of clones, less than 90% of which appear only once. This CDR3 is built from 13 residues. Trimming stripped 0 bases from V and 8 bases from J, with 9 bases between. Germline loops: CDR1 SGHDT, CDR2 YYEEEE. None of the participants with HIV were treated outside the United States. A word on this clone: The antigen is not known.

The chain combines TRBV5-6 with TRBJ1-5; D is possibly TRBD1 (5 bases). This sequence was found in a middle-aged man with HIV. The sequences come from unsorted PBMCs, collected 2 years after starting antiretroviral therapy. In DNA form, the CDR3 reads TGTGCCAGCAGCTTGGCAGGGAGAGAGCCCCAGCATTTT. Amino acid sequence: CASSLAGREPQHF. The whole variable domain, filled in from reference TRBV5-6 and TRBJ1-5, reads DAGVTQSPTHLIKTRGQQVTLRCSPKSGHDTVSWYQQALGQGPQFIFQYYEEEERQRGNFPDRFSGHQFPNYSSELNVNALLLGDSALYLCASSLAGREPQHFGDGTRLSIL.